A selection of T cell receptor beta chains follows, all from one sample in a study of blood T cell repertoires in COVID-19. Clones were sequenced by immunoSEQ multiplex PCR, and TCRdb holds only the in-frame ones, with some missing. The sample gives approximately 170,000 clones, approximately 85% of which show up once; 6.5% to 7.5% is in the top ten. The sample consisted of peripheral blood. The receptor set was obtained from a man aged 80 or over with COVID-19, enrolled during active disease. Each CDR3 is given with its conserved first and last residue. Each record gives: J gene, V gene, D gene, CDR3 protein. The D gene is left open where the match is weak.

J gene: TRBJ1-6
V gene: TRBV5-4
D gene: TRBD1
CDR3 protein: CASSGGQGYNSPLHF

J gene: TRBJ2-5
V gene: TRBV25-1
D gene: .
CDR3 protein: CASSVNRVGETQYF

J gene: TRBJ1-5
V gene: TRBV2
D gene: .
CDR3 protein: CASSEAARNQPQHF

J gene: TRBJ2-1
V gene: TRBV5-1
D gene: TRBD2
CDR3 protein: CASSLAAGGSDNEQFF

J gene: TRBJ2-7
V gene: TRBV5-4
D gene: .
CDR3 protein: CASSLSGYEQYF

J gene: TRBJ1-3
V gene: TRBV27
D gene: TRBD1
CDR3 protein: CASSHRGHSGNTIYF

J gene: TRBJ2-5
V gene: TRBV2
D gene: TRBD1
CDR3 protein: CASSYQGARETQYF

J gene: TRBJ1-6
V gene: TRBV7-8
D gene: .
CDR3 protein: CASSFDRGGRSPLHF

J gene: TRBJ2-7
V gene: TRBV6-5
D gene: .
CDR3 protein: CASSLLLPEQYF

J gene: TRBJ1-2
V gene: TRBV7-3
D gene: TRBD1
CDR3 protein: CASSLTGTADGYTF

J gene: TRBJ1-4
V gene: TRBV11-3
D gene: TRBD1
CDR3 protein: CASSSPIDRGREKLFF

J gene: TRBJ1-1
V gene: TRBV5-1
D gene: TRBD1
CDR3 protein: CASSRGGGRDTEAFF

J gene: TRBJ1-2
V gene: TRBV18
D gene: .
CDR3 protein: CASSPSTNTGMAGYTF

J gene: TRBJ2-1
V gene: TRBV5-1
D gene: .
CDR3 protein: CASSLTKGQSSYNEQFF

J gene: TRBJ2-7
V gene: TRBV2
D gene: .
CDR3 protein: CASSEDRAVNEQYF

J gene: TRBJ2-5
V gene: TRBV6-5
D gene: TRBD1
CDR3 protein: CASSSGAGGRETQYF

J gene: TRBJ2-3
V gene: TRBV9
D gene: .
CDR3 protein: CASSVPSDTQYF

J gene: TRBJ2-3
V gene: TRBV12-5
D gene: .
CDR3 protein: CASGFADTDTQYF

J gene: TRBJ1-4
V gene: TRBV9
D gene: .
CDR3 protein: CASSVSGAVNEKLFF

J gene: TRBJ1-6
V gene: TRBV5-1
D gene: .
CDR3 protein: CASSLLMGRDSPLHF

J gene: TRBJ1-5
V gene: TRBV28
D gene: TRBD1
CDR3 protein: CASSLPGQGTDQPQHF

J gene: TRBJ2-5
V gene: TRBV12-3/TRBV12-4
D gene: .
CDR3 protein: CASSPRETQYF

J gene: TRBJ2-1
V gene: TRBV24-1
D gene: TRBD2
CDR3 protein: CATSGTSGGNEQFF

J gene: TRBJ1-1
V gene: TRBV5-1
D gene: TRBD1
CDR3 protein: CASSLQGMDTEAFF

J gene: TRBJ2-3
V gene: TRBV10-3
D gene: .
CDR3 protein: CAISESWRGGDTQYF

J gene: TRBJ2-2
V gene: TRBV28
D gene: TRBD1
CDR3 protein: CASTKDRLGAGELFF

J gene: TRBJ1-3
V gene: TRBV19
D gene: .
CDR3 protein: CASSIGGLSPGNTIYF

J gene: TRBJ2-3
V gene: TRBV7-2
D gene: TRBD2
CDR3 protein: CASSTQSGGDTQYF

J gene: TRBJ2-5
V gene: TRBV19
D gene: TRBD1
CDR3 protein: CASNSRQGRETQYF

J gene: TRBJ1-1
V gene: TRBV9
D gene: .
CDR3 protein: CASSPSTGRMMYTEAFF

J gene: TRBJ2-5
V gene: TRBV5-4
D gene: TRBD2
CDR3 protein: CASSFGSGEETQYF

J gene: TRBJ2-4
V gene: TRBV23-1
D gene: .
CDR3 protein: CASSRGHRYF

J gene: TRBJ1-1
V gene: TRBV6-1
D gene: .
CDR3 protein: CASSEANRVYGTFF

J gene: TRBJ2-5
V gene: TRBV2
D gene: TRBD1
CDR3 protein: CASTGDRGYQETQYF

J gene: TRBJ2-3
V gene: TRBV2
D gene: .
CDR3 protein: CASRWRATDTQYF

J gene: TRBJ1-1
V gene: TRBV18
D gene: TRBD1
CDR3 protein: CASSPTTGGLGEAFF

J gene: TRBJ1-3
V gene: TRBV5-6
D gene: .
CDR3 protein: CASSLVGGSGNTIYF

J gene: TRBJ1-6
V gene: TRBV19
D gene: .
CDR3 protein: CASAQETEGFSSYNSPLHF

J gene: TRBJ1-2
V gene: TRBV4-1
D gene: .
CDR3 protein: CASSQETPGFNYGYTF

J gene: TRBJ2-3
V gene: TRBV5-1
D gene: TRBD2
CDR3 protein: CASSLGVSGGTDTQYF

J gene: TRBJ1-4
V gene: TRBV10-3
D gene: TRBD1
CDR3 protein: CAISEGQGTNEKLFF

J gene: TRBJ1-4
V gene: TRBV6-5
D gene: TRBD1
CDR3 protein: CASRNRDRGGEKLFF

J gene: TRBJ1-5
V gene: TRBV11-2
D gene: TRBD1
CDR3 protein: CASSLGDRGQGSNQPQHF

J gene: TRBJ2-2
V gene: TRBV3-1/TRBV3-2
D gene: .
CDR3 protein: CASSQVVGALFF

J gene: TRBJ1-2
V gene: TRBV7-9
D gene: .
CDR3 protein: CASSLDATATQLYGYTF

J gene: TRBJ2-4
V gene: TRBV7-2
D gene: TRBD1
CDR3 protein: CASSPRGTVSGKNIQYF

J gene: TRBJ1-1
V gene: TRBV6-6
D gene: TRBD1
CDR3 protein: CASSPRTGGVGRTEAFF

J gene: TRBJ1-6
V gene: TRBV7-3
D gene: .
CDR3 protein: CASSPTGIGAGNSPLHF